This T cell receptor (beta chain) was recorded in a study of T cell responses to AZD1222 COVID-19 vaccine. Study findings and constraints: Donors, mostly white British, included more females; clonal diversity was possibly underestimated.

V shed 3 bases and J shed 7 bases, with 19 bases lying between them. This CDR3 region has 16 residues. Germline CDR1 and CDR2: LGHDT and YNNKEL (reference sequence). Points on this clone: Its target is not known.

Repertoires were generated with immunoSEQ multiplex PCR, while TCRdb's copy carries only in-frame clones and drops some. Of approximately 50,000 clones listed, 75% to 90% were seen once; the top ten hold about 7%. The chain carries TRBV3-1 (or the pseudogene TRBV3-2) and TRBJ1-5; TRBD1 is a possible D gene (5 bases). This specimen consisted of peripheral blood, obtained 28 days after the second AZD1222 dose. This TCR came from an adult who received the AZD1222 COVID-19 vaccine. The CDR3 DNA is TGTGCCAGCAGCCAGAACCTCCCGGGGGGAGGGCAGCCCCAGCATTTT. Translating gives CASSQNLPGGGQPQHF.